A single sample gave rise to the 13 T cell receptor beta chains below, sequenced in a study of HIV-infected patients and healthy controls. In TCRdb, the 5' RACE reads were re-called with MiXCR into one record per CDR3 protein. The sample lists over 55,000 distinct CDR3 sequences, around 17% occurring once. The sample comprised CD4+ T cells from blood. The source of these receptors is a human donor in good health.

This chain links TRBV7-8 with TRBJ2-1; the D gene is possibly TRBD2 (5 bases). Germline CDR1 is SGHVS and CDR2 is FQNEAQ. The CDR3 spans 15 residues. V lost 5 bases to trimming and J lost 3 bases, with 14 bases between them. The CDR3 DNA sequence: TGTGCCAGCAGCCCCCCCGGGGAATACTACAATGAGCAGTTCTTC. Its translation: CASSPPGEYYNEQFF.

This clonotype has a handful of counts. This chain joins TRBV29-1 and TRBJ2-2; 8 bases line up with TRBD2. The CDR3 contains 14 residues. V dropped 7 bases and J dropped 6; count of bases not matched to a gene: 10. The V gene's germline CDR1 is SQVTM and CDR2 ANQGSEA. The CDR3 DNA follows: TGCAGCGGGCAAGCGGGAGTAGTTCCCGGGGAGCTGTTTTTT. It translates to CSGQAGVVPGELFF.

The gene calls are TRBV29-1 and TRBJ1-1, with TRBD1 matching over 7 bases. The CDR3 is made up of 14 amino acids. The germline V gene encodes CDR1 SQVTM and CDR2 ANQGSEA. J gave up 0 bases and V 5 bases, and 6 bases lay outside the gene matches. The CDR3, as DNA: TGCAGCGTTTACAGGGGACTCATGAACACTGAAGCTTTCTTT. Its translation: CSVYRGLMNTEAFF.

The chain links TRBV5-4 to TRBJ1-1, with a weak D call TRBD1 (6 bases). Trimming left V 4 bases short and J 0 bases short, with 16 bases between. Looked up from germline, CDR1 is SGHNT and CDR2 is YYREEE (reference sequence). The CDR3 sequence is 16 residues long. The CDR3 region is CASSPGHSMMNTEAFF. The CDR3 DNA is TGTGCCAGCAGCCCGGGACACTCAATGATGAACACTGAAGCTTTCTTT.

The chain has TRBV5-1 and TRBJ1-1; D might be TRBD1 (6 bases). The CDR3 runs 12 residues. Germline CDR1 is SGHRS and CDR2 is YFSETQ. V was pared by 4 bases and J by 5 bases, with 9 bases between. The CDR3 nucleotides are TGCGCCAGCAGCAACGACAGGACTGAAGCTTTCTTT. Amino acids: CASSNDRTEAFF.

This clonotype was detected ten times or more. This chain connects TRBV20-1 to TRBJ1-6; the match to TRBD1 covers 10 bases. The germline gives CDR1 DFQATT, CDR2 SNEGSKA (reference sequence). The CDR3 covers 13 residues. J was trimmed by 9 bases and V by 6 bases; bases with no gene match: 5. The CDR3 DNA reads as TGCAGTGCAACGGGACAGGGGATTTCACCCCTCCACTTT. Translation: CSATGQGISPLHF.

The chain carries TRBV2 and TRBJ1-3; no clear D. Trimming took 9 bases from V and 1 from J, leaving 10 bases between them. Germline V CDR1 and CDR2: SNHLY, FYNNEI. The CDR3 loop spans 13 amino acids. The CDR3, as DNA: TGTGCCAGTCACTCCCGATCTGGAAACACCATATATTTT. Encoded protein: CASHSRSGNTIYF.

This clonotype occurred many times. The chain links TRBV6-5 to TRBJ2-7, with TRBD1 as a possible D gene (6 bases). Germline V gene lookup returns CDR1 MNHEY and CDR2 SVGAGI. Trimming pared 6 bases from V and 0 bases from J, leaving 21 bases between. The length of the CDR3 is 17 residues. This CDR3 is CASSPPAGTLGSYEQYF. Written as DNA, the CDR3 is TGTGCCAGCAGCCCCCCGGCCGGGACACTTGGCTCCTACGAGCAGTACTTC.

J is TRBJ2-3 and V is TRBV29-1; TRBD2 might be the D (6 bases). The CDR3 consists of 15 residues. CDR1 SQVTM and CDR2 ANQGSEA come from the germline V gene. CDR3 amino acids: CTGQLTGVQADTQYF. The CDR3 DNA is TGCACCGGCCAGTTGACGGGAGTCCAGGCAGATACGCAGTATTTT.

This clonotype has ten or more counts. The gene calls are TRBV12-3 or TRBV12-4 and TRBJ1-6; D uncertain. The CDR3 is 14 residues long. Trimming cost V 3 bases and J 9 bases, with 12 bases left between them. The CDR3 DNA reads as TGTGCCAGCAGTTTCGAGGTCGCGGGTTCACCCCTCCACTTT. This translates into CASSFEVAGSPLHF.

The CDR3 nucleotides are TGTGCCAGCAGGACAAATTCTGGGGCCAACGTCCTGACTTTC. Its protein product is CASRTNSGANVLTF. The V and J genes are TRBV7-2 and TRBJ2-6; D is uncertain. V was clipped by 6 bases and J by 1 base, with 7 bases between them. Germline V gene sequence: CDR1 SGHTA, CDR2 FQGNSA. The CDR3 totals 14 residues.

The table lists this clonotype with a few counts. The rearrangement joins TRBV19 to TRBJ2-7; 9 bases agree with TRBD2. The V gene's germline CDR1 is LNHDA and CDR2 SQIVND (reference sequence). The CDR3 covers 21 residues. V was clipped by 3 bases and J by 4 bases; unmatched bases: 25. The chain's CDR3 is CASSMGLRSSGRHPSPYEQYF. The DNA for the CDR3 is TGTGCCAGTAGTATGGGTCTCCGGAGTAGCGGGAGACACCCCTCTCCTTACGAGCAGTACTTC.

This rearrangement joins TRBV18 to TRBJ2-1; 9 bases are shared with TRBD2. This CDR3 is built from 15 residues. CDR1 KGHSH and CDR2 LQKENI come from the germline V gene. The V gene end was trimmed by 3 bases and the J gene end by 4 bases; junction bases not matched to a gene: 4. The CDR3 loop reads CASSPKRGDYNEQFF. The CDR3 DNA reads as TGTGCCAGCTCACCCAAGCGGGGGGATTACAATGAGCAGTTCTTC. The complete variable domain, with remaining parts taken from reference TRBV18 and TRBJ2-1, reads NAGVMQNPRHLVRRRGQEARLRCSPMKGHSHVYWYRQLPEEGLKFMVYLQKENIIDESGMPKERFSAEFPKEGPSILRIQQVVRGDSAAYFCASSPKRGDYNEQFFGPGTRLTVL.